These 2 T cell receptor beta chains were sequenced from one sample in a study of OX40 agonist ivuxolimab in advanced cancers. Using immunoSEQ multiplex PCR, the repertoire was profiled, and TCRdb retains in-frame clones only, with some absent. Of over 55,000 clones listed, roughly 88% are singletons. Sequencing was performed on CD4+ or CD8+ T cells sorted from blood, taken in a trial of the OX40 agonist ivuxolimab. The receptors shown here come from an adult with an advanced solid tumor such as melanoma, head and neck, liver or kidney cancer.

In nucleotides, the CDR3 is TGTGCCAGCAGCCCTAATCGGGGTCAGCCCCAGCATTTT. As protein: CASSPNRGQPQHF. The chain joins TRBV11-1 to TRBJ1-5; no clear D gene. The CDR3 runs to 13 residues. The germline V gene encodes CDR1 SGHAT and CDR2 FQDESV (reference sequence). V lost 5 bases and J lost 6, with 11 bases in between.

The J gene is TRBJ2-7, the V gene TRBV4-1; D perhaps matches TRBD2 (6 bases). The germline V gene encodes CDR1 MGHRA and CDR2 YSYEKL. The CDR3 has 13 residues. V dropped 6 bases and J dropped 2 bases, with 11 bases sitting between them. The CDR3 region has the DNA TGCGCCAGCAGGCGGGGATCCACCTACGAGCAGTACTTC. Its protein is CASRRGSTYEQYF.